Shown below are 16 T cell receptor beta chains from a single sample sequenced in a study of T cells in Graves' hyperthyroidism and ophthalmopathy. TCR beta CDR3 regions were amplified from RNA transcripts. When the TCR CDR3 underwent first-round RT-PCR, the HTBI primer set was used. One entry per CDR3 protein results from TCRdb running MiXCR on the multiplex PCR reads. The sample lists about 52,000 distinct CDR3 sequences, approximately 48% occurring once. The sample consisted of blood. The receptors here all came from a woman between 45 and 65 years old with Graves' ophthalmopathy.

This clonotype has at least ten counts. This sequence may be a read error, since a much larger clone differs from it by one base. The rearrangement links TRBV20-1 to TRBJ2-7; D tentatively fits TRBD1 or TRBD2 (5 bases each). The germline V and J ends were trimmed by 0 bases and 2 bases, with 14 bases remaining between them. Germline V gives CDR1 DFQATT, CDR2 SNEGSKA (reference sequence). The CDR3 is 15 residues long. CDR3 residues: CSARDGDGPAYEQYF. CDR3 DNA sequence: TGCAGTGCTAGAGATGGGGACGGGCCTGCCTACGAGCAGTACTTC.

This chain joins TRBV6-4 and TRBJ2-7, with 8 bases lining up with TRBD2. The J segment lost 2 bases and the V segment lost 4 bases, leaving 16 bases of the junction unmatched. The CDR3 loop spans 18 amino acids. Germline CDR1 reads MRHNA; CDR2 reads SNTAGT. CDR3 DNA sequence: TGTGCCAGCAGTGCTAGAGGGTCCTTAGCGGGGCAGACCTACGAGCAGTACTTC. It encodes CASSARGSLAGQTYEQYF.

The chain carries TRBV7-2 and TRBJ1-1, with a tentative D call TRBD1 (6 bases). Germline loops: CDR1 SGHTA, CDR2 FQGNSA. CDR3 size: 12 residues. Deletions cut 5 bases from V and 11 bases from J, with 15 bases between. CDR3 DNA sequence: TGTGCCAGCAGCCGGGGGGCTCAGGGGGCTTTCTTT. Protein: CASSRGAQGAFF.

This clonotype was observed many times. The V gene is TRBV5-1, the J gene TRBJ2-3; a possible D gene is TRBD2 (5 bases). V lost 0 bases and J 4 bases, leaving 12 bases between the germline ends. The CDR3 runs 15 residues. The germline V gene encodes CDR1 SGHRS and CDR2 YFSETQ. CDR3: CASSLAIGMSDTQYF. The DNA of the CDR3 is TGCGCCAGCAGCTTGGCCATCGGGATGTCAGATACGCAGTATTTT.

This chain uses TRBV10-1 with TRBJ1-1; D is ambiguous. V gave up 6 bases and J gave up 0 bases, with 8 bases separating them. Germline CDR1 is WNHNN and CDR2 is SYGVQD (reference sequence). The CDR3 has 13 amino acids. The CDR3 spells CASRQSMNTEAFF. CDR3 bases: TGCGCCAGCAGACAGAGCATGAACACTGAAGCTTTCTTT.

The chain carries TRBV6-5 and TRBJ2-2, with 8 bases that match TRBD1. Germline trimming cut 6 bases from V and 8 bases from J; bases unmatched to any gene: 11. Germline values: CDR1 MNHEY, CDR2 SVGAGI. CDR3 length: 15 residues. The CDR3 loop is CASRTDRAGTGELFF. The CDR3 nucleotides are TGTGCCAGCAGGACGGACAGGGCGGGAACTGGGGAGCTGTTTTTT.

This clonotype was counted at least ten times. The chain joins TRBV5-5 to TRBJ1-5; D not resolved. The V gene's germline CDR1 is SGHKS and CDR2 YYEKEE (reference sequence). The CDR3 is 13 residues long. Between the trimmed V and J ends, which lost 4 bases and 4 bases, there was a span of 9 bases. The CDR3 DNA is TGTGCCAGCAGCCGGGCGGGGAATCAGCCCCAGCATTTT. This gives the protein CASSRAGNQPQHF.

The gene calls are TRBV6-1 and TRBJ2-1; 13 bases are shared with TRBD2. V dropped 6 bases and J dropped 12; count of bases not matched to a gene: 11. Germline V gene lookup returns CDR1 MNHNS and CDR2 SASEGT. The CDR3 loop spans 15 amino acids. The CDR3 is CASSSTSGGPDTQFF. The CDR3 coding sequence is TGTGCCAGCAGCTCGACTAGCGGGGGGCCAGATACGCAGTTCTTC.

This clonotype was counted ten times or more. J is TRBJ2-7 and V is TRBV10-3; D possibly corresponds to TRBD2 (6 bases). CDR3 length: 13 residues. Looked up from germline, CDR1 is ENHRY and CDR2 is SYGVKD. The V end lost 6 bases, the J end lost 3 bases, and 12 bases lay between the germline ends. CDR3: CAISRDSYYEQYF. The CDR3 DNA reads TGTGCCATCAGCCGGGACTCTTACTACGAGCAGTACTTC.

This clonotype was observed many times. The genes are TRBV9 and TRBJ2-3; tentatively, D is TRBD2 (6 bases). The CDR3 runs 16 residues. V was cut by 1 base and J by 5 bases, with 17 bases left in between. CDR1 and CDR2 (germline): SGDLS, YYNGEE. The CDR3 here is CASSVRGGNTGDTQYF. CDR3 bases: TGTGCCAGCAGCGTACGGGGCGGGAATACTGGAGATACGCAGTATTTT. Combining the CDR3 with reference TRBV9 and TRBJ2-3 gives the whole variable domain DSGVTQTPKHLITATGQRVTLRCSPRSGDLSVYWYQQSLDQGLQFLIQYYNGEERAKGNILERFSAQQFPDLHSELNLSSLELGDSALYFCASSVRGGNTGDTQYFGPGTRLTVL.

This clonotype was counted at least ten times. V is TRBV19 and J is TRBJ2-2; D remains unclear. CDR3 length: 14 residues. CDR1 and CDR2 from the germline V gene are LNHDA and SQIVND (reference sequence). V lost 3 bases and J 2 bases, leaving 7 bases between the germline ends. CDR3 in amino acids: CASSMDGNTGELFF. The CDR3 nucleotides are TGTGCCAGTAGTATGGACGGTAACACCGGGGAGCTGTTTTTT. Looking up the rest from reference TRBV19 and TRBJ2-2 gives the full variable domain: DGGITQSPKYLFRKEGQNVTLSCEQNLNHDAMYWYRQDPGQGLRLIYYSQIVNDFQKGDIAEGYSVSREKKESFPLTVTSAQKNPTAFYLCASSMDGNTGELFFGEGSRLTVL.

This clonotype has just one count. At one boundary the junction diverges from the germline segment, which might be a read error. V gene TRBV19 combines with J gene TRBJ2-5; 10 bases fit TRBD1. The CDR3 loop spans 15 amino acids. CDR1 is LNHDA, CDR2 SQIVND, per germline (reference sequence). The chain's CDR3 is CASTPLGQGRQTRYF. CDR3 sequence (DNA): TGTGCCAGTACCCCCCTGGGACAGGGGAGGCAGACCCGGTACTTC.

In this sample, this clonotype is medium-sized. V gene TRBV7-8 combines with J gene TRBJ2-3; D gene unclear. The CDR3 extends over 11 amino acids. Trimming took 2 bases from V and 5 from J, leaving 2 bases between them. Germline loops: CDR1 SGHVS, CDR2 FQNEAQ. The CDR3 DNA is TGTGCCAGCAGCTTAAGAGATACGCAGTATTTT. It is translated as CASSLRDTQYF.

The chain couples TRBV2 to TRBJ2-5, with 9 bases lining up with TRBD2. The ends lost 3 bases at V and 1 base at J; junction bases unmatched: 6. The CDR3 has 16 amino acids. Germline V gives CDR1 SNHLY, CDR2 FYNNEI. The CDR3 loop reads CASSDQPSGAQETQYF. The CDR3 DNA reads TGTGCCAGCAGTGATCAGCCTAGCGGGGCCCAAGAGACCCAGTACTTC.

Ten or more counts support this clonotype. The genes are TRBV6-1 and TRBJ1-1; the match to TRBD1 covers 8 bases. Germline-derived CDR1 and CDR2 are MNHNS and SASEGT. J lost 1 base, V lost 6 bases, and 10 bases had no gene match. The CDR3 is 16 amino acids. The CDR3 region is CASRDLRGHRNTEAFF. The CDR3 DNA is TGTGCCAGCAGAGACCTCAGGGGGCATAGGAACACTGAAGCTTTCTTT.

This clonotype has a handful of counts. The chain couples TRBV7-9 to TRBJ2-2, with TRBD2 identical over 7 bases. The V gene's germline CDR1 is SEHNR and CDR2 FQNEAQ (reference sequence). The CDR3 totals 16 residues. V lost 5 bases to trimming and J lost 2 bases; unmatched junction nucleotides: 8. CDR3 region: CASSQVGRRNTGELFF. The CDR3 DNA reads TGTGCCAGCAGCCAAGTCGGGAGGCGAAACACCGGGGAGCTGTTTTTT.